These 28 T cell receptor beta chains were sequenced from one sample in a study of shared clonotypes between healthy human individuals. Measured with immunoSEQ multiplex PCR; TCRdb has only the in-frame clones, and not every one. The data contain a few million clones, 90% to 96% of them singletons. Sequencing was done on a sample of naive CD4+ T cells sorted from blood. As for subset: CD45RA+ positively selected. The receptors stem from a man in his late teens or twenties in good health.

This chain links TRBV28 with TRBJ2-6; no clear D gene. The CDR3 length is 12 residues. Trimming pared 5 bases from V and 2 bases from J, leaving 1 base between. CDR1 MDHEN and CDR2 SYDVKM come from the germline V gene. The CDR3 protein is CASSAGANVLTF. CDR3 DNA: TGTGCCAGCAGTGCTGGGGCCAACGTCCTGACTTTC.

This clone was detected only once. This chain links TRBV10-3 with TRBJ1-1, with D unclear. The V gene lost 5 bases and the J gene lost 1 base, with 8 bases spanning the gap. The germline gives CDR1 ENHRY, CDR2 SYGVKD. The CDR3 sequence is 13 residues long. DNA for the CDR3: TGTGCCATCAGTAAAGCCCCGAACACTGAAGCTTTCTTT. This gives the protein CAISKAPNTEAFF.

This sequence joins TRBV10-3 and TRBJ2-1, with no clear D. Germline-derived CDR1 and CDR2 are ENHRY and SYGVKD. CDR3 length: 15 residues. The V gene lost 0 bases and the J gene lost 6 bases, with 12 bases spanning the gap. The CDR3 is CAISESASGGNEQFF. CDR3 nucleotide sequence: TGTGCCATCAGTGAGTCTGCTAGTGGCGGCAATGAGCAGTTCTTC.

The gene calls are TRBV11-2 and TRBJ1-5; D is possibly TRBD1 (5 bases). The CDR3 sequence is 13 residues long. Trimming took 5 bases from V and 11 from J, leaving 16 bases between them. CDR1 and CDR2 from the germline V gene are SGHAT and FQNNGV. The CDR3 nucleotides read TGTGCCAGCAGCCTAGGGACCTCAGAGGCCCAGCATTTT. Translating gives CASSLGTSEAQHF. The whole variable domain, remainder taken from reference TRBV11-2 and TRBJ1-5, is EAGVAQSPRYKIIEKRQSVAFWCNPISGHATLYWYQQILGQGPKLLIQFQNNGVVDDSQLPKDRFSAERLKGVDSTLKIQPAKLEDSAVYLCASSLGTSEAQHFGDGTRLSIL.

The rearrangement joins TRBV6-5 to TRBJ2-5; D uncertain. The CDR3 totals 12 residues. Germline V CDR1 and CDR2: MNHEY, SVGAGI. V lost 1 base, J lost 3 bases, and 3 bases lay in between. CDR3 sequence: CASSYFEETQYF. In nucleotides, the CDR3 is TGTGCCAGCAGTTACTTTGAAGAGACCCAGTACTTC.

The rearrangement uses TRBV7-9 and TRBJ2-2, with D possibly being TRBD1 (6 bases). From germline, CDR1 is SEHNR and CDR2 FQNEAQ (reference sequence). There are 15 residues in the CDR3. With 2 bases removed from V and 4 bases from J, the gap between germline ends came to 11 bases. The CDR3 region is CASSLLQGPTGELFF. In nucleotides, the CDR3 is TGTGCCAGCAGCTTACTACAGGGACCCACCGGGGAGCTGTTTTTT.

The J gene is TRBJ1-2, the V gene TRBV30, with D tentatively TRBD1 (6 bases). V was cut by 2 bases and J by 8 bases, with 15 bases left in between. This CDR3 is built from 13 residues. The V gene's germline CDR1 is GTSNPN and CDR2 SVGIG (reference sequence). The CDR3: CAWSPVEGVGYTF. As DNA, the CDR3 is TGTGCCTGGAGTCCTGTAGAGGGGGTGGGCTACACCTTC. The variable domain in full, completed from reference TRBV30 and TRBJ1-2, reads SQTIHQWPATLVQPVGSPLSLECTVEGTSNPNLYWYRQAAGRGLQLLFYSVGIGQISSEVPQNLSASRPQDRQFILSSKKLLLSDSGFYLCAWSPVEGVGYTFGSGTRLTVV.

This rearrangement joins TRBV10-3 to TRBJ2-2; 8 bases are a match to TRBD1. Germline values: CDR1 ENHRY, CDR2 SYGVKD. This CDR3 has 15 residues. Germline trimming cut 4 bases from V and 1 base from J; bases unmatched to any gene: 2. CDR3 residues: CAISVQGGNTGELFF. The CDR3 nucleotides read TGTGCCATCAGTGTACAGGGGGGGAACACCGGGGAGCTGTTTTTT.

V and J are TRBV11-2 and TRBJ1-2; TRBD1 is a possible D gene (6 bases). Trimming left V 2 bases short and J 2 bases short, with 12 bases between. CDR1 is SGHAT and CDR2 is FQNNGV in the germline V gene. The CDR3 length is 15 residues. Here the CDR3 DNA reads TGTGCCAGCAGCTTACGTCGAGGACAGAACTATGGCTACACCTTC. This sequence encodes CASSLRRGQNYGYTF.

The rearrangement uses TRBV6-5 and TRBJ2-7; 15 nucleotides align to TRBD2. CDR1 and CDR2 (germline): MNHEY, SVGAGI. The CDR3 extends over 16 amino acids. The junction had 4 bases not matched to a gene; V was cut back by 1 base and J by 6 bases. Written as DNA, the CDR3 is TGTGCCAGCAGTTACTTTGGGACTAGCGGGAGGAGCGAGCAGTACTTC. Translation: CASSYFGTSGRSEQYF.

CDR3 loop: CASSSTGGFGNTIYF. The DNA for the CDR3 is TGCGCCAGCAGCTCTACGGGTGGGTTCGGAAACACCATATATTTT. The chain joins TRBV4-1 to TRBJ1-3, with unresolved D. The CDR3 extends over 15 amino acids. In germline, CDR1 is MGHRA, CDR2 YSYEKL. V was cut by 5 bases and J by 4 bases, with 15 bases left in between.

CDR3 protein: CASSPGLHYEQYF. The CDR3 coding sequence is TGTGCCAGCAGCCCGGGACTTCACTACGAGCAGTACTTC. The V gene is TRBV5-6, the J gene TRBJ2-7; TRBD2 might be the D (6 bases). This CDR3 is built from 13 residues. Germline values: CDR1 SGHDT, CDR2 YYEEEE. V shed 4 bases and J shed 3 bases, with 11 bases lying between them.

This chain uses TRBV28 with TRBJ2-2; 8 nucleotides match TRBD1. The CDR3 contains 17 residues. Germline V gives CDR1 MDHEN, CDR2 SYDVKM. V dropped 3 bases and J dropped 4; count of bases not matched to a gene: 10. DNA of the CDR3: TGTGCCAGCAGTTTCTTCTCCGGTACAGGGGGCACCGGGGAGCTGTTTTTT. Its protein product is CASSFFSGTGGTGELFF.

The chain is built from TRBV11-2 and TRBJ1-2; D not resolved. This CDR3 is 14 amino acids long. Germline lookup yields CDR1 SGHAT and CDR2 FQNNGV. V was clipped by 0 bases and J by 4 bases, with 9 bases between them. The CDR3 is CASSLEGRSYGYTF. The CDR3 DNA reads TGTGCCAGCAGCTTAGAGGGCAGATCCTATGGCTACACCTTC.

In this sample, this clone turned up once. Written as DNA, the CDR3 is TGTGCCAGCAGTACCGGGGGCGAGCAGTACTTC. This gives the protein CASSTGGEQYF. The V call is TRBV6-6, the J call TRBJ2-7, with D perhaps TRBD2 (6 bases). Looked up from germline, CDR1 is MNHNY and CDR2 is SVGAGI (reference sequence). The V end was cut by 5 bases, the J end by 6 bases, with 8 bases between. The CDR3 is made up of 11 amino acids.

The chain is built from TRBV7-6 and TRBJ2-2; no clear D gene. V was cut by 4 bases and J by 5 bases, with 5 bases left in between. Germline CDR1 is SGHVS and CDR2 is FNYEAQ. The CDR3 sequence is 12 residues long. CDR3: CASSSPTGELFF. Here the CDR3 DNA reads TGTGCCAGCAGCTCCCCTACCGGGGAGCTGTTTTTT.

The chain has TRBV2 and TRBJ1-2, with D maybe TRBD1 (6 bases). Germline V gene sequence: CDR1 SNHLY, CDR2 FYNNEI. Trimming shortened V by 4 bases and J by 4 bases, and 16 bases separated the two germline ends. This CDR3 region has 15 residues. CDR3 nucleotide sequence: TGTGCCAGCAGTGGACAGGCGACTGGTAGCTATGGCTACACCTTC. Amino acids: CASSGQATGSYGYTF.

J is TRBJ2-1 and V is TRBV27, with D perhaps TRBD2 (6 bases). Per the germline V gene, CDR1 is MNHEY and CDR2 is SMNVEV (reference sequence). This CDR3 has 16 residues. The V gene lost 5 bases and the J gene lost 5 bases, with 19 bases spanning the gap. This CDR3 is CASSLLRGNRNNEQFF. The CDR3 coding sequence is TGTGCCAGCAGTCTCCTCCGCGGGAATCGTAACAATGAGCAGTTCTTC.

The chain has TRBV7-9 and TRBJ1-1; unclear D gene. V lost 7 bases, J lost 2 bases, and 26 bases lay in between. CDR1 is SEHNR and CDR2 is FQNEAQ in the germline V gene (reference sequence). The CDR3 runs to 18 residues. The CDR3 here is CASNPLGSGLSFNTEAFF. The CDR3 DNA reads TGTGCCAGCAACCCTCTGGGATCCGGACTTTCCTTTAACACTGAAGCTTTCTTT.

V usage is TRBV27 and J usage is TRBJ2-6; maybe TRBD1 (5 bases). This CDR3 has 15 amino acids. The V and J ends lost 6 bases and 2 bases respectively, with 11 bases between them. CDR1 is MNHEY and CDR2 is SMNVEV in the germline V gene (reference sequence). Here the CDR3 DNA reads TGTGCCAGCAGGCCCCAGGGAACTGGGGCCAACGTCCTGACTTTC. Protein sequence: CASRPQGTGANVLTF.

The chain uses TRBV6-5 and TRBJ1-2; D is perhaps TRBD1 (5 bases). The CDR3 length is 13 residues. The V end lost 7 bases, the J end lost 6 bases, and 15 bases lay between the germline ends. Germline V gives CDR1 MNHEY, CDR2 SVGAGI. CDR3 in amino acids: CASISDKGNGYTF. As DNA, the CDR3 is TGTGCCAGCATCTCAGATAAGGGGAATGGCTACACCTTC.

This clone has a single count. Other nucleotide sequences in the sample specify the same CDR3. The chain uses TRBV6-5 and TRBJ1-3; a weak D match, TRBD1 (5 bases). Germline-derived CDR1 and CDR2 are MNHEY and SVGAGI. CDR3 length: 15 amino acids. V lost 2 bases and J lost 1, with 9 bases in between. DNA for the CDR3: TGTGCCAGCAGTTACCGCGGGGGATCTGGAAACACCATATATTTT. Protein sequence: CASSYRGGSGNTIYF.

The chain uses TRBV7-9 and TRBJ2-7; 7 nucleotides align to TRBD1. V shed 5 bases and J 2 bases; nucleotides not matched to a gene: 6. The CDR3 runs 14 residues. Looked up from germline, CDR1 is SEHNR and CDR2 is FQNEAQ (reference sequence). CDR3 in DNA: TGTGCCAGCAGCGGGACGGGACAGACCTACGAGCAGTACTTC. Translating it yields CASSGTGQTYEQYF.

This sequence joins TRBV2 and TRBJ2-5; 12 positions agree with TRBD2. CDR1 and CDR2 (germline): SNHLY, FYNNEI. Trimming at V came to 7 bases and at J to 1 base, leaving 1 base not matched to a gene. The CDR3 consists of 14 residues. The CDR3: CASKTSGGQETQYF. CDR3 nucleotide sequence: TGTGCCAGCAAGACTAGCGGGGGCCAAGAGACCCAGTACTTC.

The chain employs TRBV28 and TRBJ2-7; TRBD1 agrees at 9 bases. Germline CDR1 is MDHEN and CDR2 is SYDVKM. V shed 2 bases, J shed 7 bases, and the junction held 3 bases outside the gene matches. This CDR3 spans 13 amino acids. The CDR3: CASSLRQGGEQYF. The CDR3 coding sequence is TGTGCCAGCAGTTTAAGACAGGGGGGGGAGCAGTACTTC.

For the CDR3, the DNA is TGTGCCAGCAGTTCCGACAGGACCAATGAGCAGTTCTTC. Amino acid sequence: CASSSDRTNEQFF. V gene TRBV6-5 combines with J gene TRBJ2-1; a weak D match, TRBD1 (6 bases). The length of the CDR3 is 13 residues. CDR1 MNHEY and CDR2 SVGAGI come from the germline V gene. V shed 4 bases and J shed 6 bases, with 10 bases lying between them.

The chain employs TRBV10-3 and TRBJ2-5; D is perhaps TRBD2 (5 bases). V gave up 2 bases and J gave up 1 base, with 14 bases separating them. Germline V gene sequence: CDR1 ENHRY, CDR2 SYGVKD. There are 16 residues in the CDR3. Here the CDR3 reads CAISEEPGRGQETQYF. DNA of the CDR3: TGTGCCATCAGTGAGGAACCCGGACGGGGCCAAGAGACCCAGTACTTC.

The V and J genes are TRBV5-1 and TRBJ2-3; TRBD1 or TRBD2 may be the D gene (5 bases each). This CDR3 is 15 amino acids long. Trimming shortened V by 4 bases and J by 4 bases, and 16 bases separated the two germline ends. Per the germline V gene, CDR1 is SGHRS and CDR2 is YFSETQ. The DNA of the CDR3 is TGCGCCAGCAGCCTCGGGAATCAACAGGCAGATACGCAGTATTTT. Its protein product is CASSLGNQQADTQYF.